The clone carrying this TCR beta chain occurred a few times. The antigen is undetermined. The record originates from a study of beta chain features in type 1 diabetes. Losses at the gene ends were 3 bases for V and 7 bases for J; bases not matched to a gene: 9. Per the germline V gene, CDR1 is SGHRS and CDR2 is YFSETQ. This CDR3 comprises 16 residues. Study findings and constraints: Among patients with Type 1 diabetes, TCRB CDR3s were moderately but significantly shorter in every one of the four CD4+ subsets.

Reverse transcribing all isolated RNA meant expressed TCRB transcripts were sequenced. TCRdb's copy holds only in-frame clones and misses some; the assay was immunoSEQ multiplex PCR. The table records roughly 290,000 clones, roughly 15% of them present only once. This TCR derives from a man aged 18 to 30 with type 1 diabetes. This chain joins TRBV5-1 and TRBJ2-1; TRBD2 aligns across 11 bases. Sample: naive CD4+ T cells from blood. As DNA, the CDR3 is TGCGCCAGCAGCTGGGCGACTAGCGGGAAGGGGAATGAGCAGTTCTTC. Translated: CASSWATSGKGNEQFF.